These 15 T cell receptor beta chains were all obtained from the same sample, sequenced in a study of blood T cell repertoires in COVID-19 (dated by TCRdb to the early 2020s). The library was built by means of the immunoSEQ multiplex PCR assay. The source is immuneACCESS, and TCRdb retained only in-frame sequences with V and J called. Part of the clones is not carried over; for the studies checked, unresolved V genes explain less than half of this, and the remainder is unexplained. This sample is represented by about 200,000 clones; 70% to 85% of them were singletons. Roughly 5% of the sample rests with the top ten. Sequenced: PBMCs or T cells enriched from blood (not recorded which). These receptors came from an older woman with acute COVID-19.

V gene TRBV5-5 combines with J gene TRBJ2-7; 7 bases are a match to TRBD2. This CDR3 spans 15 amino acids. J lost 9 bases, V lost 4 bases, and 16 bases had no gene match. Germline lookup yields CDR1 SGHKS and CDR2 YYEKEE (reference sequence). CDR3 sequence (DNA): TGTGCCAGCAGCCCCGGGGGTCAGCGGGGTCTGGGGCAGTACGTC. Encoded protein: CASSPGGQRGLGQYV.

This chain links TRBV18 with TRBJ2-1, with TRBD2 as a possible D gene (5 bases). The ends were cut back, 3 bases at V and 9 bases at J, with 12 bases in the middle. The CDR3 runs to 13 residues. Germline V lookup: CDR1 KGHSH, CDR2 LQKENI. This CDR3 is CASSPYKGGEQFF. DNA of the CDR3: TGTGCCAGCTCACCTTACAAAGGAGGTGAGCAGTTCTTC.

J is TRBJ1-2 and V is TRBV27; D uncertain. V was trimmed by 4 bases and J by 7 bases, leaving 19 bases between them. Germline loops: CDR1 MNHEY, CDR2 SMNVEV (reference sequence). The CDR3 runs 15 residues. CDR3 in DNA: TGTGCCAGCAGTTCCAAAGGTTCGGGGAAGCGTGGCTACACCTTC. This translates into CASSSKGSGKRGYTF.

The V gene is TRBV7-2, the J gene TRBJ1-2, with 9 bases aligning to TRBD1. Per the germline V gene, CDR1 is SGHTA and CDR2 is FQGNSA. This CDR3 comprises 15 residues. Trimming at V came to 5 bases and at J to 5 bases, leaving 9 bases not matched to a gene. The CDR3 is CASSPRDRGGYGYTF. The CDR3 bases are TGTGCCAGCAGCCCTCGCGACAGGGGGGGGTATGGCTACACCTTC.

This chain joins TRBV7-9 and TRBJ1-2; TRBD1 matches at 7 bases. Trimming took 5 bases from V and 2 from J; bases not matched to a gene: 11. This CDR3 contains 16 residues. Germline-derived CDR1 and CDR2 are SEHNR and FQNEAQ (reference sequence). The CDR3 DNA reads TGTGCCAGCAGCAGAGCACGGGACAGATCAAACTATGGCTACACCTTC. Protein sequence: CASSRARDRSNYGYTF.

A note on this clone: One junction end disagrees with the germline gene, perhaps due to a read error. The chain is built from TRBV10-1 and TRBJ2-5; no reliable D call. Per the germline V gene, CDR1 is WNHNN and CDR2 is SYGVQD (reference sequence). The CDR3 has 14 amino acids. CDR3 protein: CASSESLYQETQYF. In DNA form, the CDR3 reads TGCGCCAGCAGCGAGTCCCTATACCAAGAGACCCAGTACTTC.

V is TRBV18 and J is TRBJ1-4, with a tentative D call TRBD1 (5 bases). The CDR3 spans 14 residues. Trimming pared 3 bases from V and 8 bases from J, leaving 13 bases between. Germline assignment: CDR1 KGHSH and CDR2 LQKENI. In DNA, the CDR3 is TGTGCCAGCTCACCGCGGGGGGAGAGGGAAAAACTGTTTTTT. It yields the protein CASSPRGEREKLFF.

This chain connects TRBV30 to TRBJ2-3, with TRBD2 as a possible D gene (6 bases). The germline CDR1 and CDR2 sequences are GTSNPN and SVGIG (reference sequence). The CDR3 sequence is 16 residues long. V lost 0 bases, J lost 2 bases, and 15 bases lay in between. The chain's CDR3 is CAWSVEGHSVTDTQYF. The DNA of the CDR3 is TGTGCCTGGAGTGTGGAGGGGCATTCGGTCACAGATACGCAGTATTTT.

The chain combines TRBV10-3 with TRBJ2-1; the D gene is possibly TRBD2 (6 bases). V lost 3 bases, J lost 9 bases, and 21 bases lay in between. Looked up from germline, CDR1 is ENHRY and CDR2 is SYGVKD. The CDR3 extends over 16 amino acids. CDR3 sequence (DNA): TGTGCCATCAGTGAAGTCGCGGGAATCGGAGAAGGTGAGCAGTTCTTC. It encodes CAISEVAGIGEGEQFF.

The chain has TRBV28 and TRBJ1-3; the match to TRBD1 covers 9 bases. This CDR3 spans 17 amino acids. Germline CDR1 is MDHEN and CDR2 is SYDVKM. After removal of 4 bases from V and 0 bases from J, the junction contained 7 bases not matched to a gene. The CDR3 region has the DNA TGTGCCAGCAGTTGGCTCGGACAGGGGAACTCTGGAAACACCATATATTTT. Its translation: CASSWLGQGNSGNTIYF.

The rearrangement links TRBV27 to TRBJ1-4, with a tentative D call TRBD1 (5 bases). The CDR3 spans 14 residues. Germline CDR1 is MNHEY and CDR2 is SMNVEV (reference sequence). The V end was cut by 6 bases, the J end by 7 bases, with 15 bases between. This CDR3 reads CASRLQGESEKLFF. Written as DNA, the CDR3 is TGTGCCAGCAGACTGCAAGGGGAAAGTGAAAAACTGTTTTTT.

The genes are TRBV9 and TRBJ2-2, with 8 bases fitting TRBD2. Trimming cost V 7 bases and J 1 base; bases outside gene matches: 6. The CDR3 length is 15 residues. Germline V gives CDR1 SGDLS, CDR2 YYNGEE. CDR3 region: CASGYSGENTGELFF. The DNA for the CDR3 is TGTGCCAGCGGCTATAGCGGGGAGAACACCGGGGAGCTGTTTTTT.

This clone was observed a single time. This rearrangement joins TRBV7-6 to TRBJ2-7, with a possible D match to TRBD2 (6 bases). Between the trimmed V and J ends, which lost 3 bases and 5 bases, there was a span of 17 bases. The CDR3 covers 15 residues. The germline V gene encodes CDR1 SGHVS and CDR2 FNYEAQ. CDR3 protein: CASSFTASGEDEQYF. CDR3 bases: TGTGCCAGCAGCTTTACGGCCTCGGGGGAAGACGAGCAGTACTTC.

The V gene is TRBV5-4, the J gene TRBJ2-5; D is unresolved. Germline values: CDR1 SGHNT, CDR2 YYREEE (reference sequence). The length of the CDR3 is 13 residues. V was shortened by 0 bases and J by 2 bases, with 5 bases between the two germline ends. The CDR3 region has the DNA TGTGCCAGCAGCTTGGGCAGTCAAGAGACCCAGTACTTC. Protein product: CASSLGSQETQYF. Full variable domain (outside the CDR3, taken from reference TRBV5-4 and TRBJ2-5): ETGVTQSPTHLIKTRGQQVTLRCSSQSGHNTVSWYQQALGQGPQFIFQYYREEENGRGNFPPRFSGLQFPNYSSELNVNALELDDSALYLCASSLGSQETQYFGPGTRLLVL.

This clone was found a few times. The chain uses TRBV19 and TRBJ2-3; D unclear. Germline CDR1 is LNHDA and CDR2 is SQIVND (reference sequence). V lost 5 bases and J lost 2, with 14 bases in between. This CDR3 is built from 15 residues. DNA for the CDR3: TGTGCCAGTAGTCGACGGGTATCCCCCACAGATACGCAGTATTTT. Amino acid sequence: CASSRRVSPTDTQYF.